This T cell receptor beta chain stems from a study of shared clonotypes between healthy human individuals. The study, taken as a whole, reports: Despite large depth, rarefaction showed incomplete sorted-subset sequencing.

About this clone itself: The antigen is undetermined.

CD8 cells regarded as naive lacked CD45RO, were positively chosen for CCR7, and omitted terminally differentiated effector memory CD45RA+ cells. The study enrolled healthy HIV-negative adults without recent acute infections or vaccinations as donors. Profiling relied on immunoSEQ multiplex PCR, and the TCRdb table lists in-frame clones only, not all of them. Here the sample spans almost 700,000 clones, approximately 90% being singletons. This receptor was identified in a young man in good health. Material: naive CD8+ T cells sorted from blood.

The CDR3 DNA is TGTGCCGGACCAGGATTCCACTATGGCTACACCTTC. It is translated as CAGPGFHYGYTF. The V and J genes are TRBV30 and TRBJ1-2; D is uncertain. The CDR3 totals 12 residues. Germline-derived CDR1 and CDR2 are GTSNPN and SVGIG (reference sequence). V lost 8 bases to trimming and J lost 3 bases, with 13 bases between them. Full variable domain (remainder filled in from reference TRBV30 and TRBJ1-2): SQTIHQWPATLVQPVGSPLSLECTVEGTSNPNLYWYRQAAGRGLQLLFYSVGIGQISSEVPQNLSASRPQDRQFILSSKKLLLSDSGFYLCAGPGFHYGYTFGSGTRLTVV.